Following are 24 T cell receptor beta chains from one sample sequenced in a study of blood T cell repertoires in COVID-19. TCRdb keeps only in-frame clones here, not all; method: immunoSEQ multiplex PCR. The table records roughly 230,000 clones, 65% to 90% of them present only once. The sequenced sample was peripheral blood. These receptors all come from a woman aged 45-60 years with acute or convalescent COVID-19.

This chain links TRBV2 with TRBJ2-1; 14 bases align to TRBD2. Germline lookup yields CDR1 SNHLY and CDR2 FYNNEI. The CDR3 consists of 20 residues. V shed 5 bases, J shed 4 bases, and the junction held 16 bases outside the gene matches. CDR3 in DNA: TGTGCCAGCAGTTTATTGGCAGGGGGACTAGCGGGAGACTTATACAATGAGCAGTTCTTC. This translates into CASSLLAGGLAGDLYNEQFF.

V usage is TRBV30 and J usage is TRBJ1-1; 8 bases match TRBD1. The CDR3 covers 13 residues. Trimming at V came to 5 bases and at J to 6 bases, leaving 8 bases not matched to a gene. Germline lookup yields CDR1 GTSNPN and CDR2 SVGIG (reference sequence). The CDR3 nucleotides read TGTGCCTGGTACCGTCAGGGGGCGGCTGAAGCTTTCTTT. It yields the protein CAWYRQGAAEAFF.

The CDR3 reads CATSEPGTGSWEQFF. For the CDR3, the DNA is TGTGCCACCAGTGAGCCCGGGACAGGGTCGTGGGAGCAGTTCTTC. V is TRBV24-1 and J is TRBJ2-1, with 9 bases fitting TRBD1. The CDR3 extends over 15 amino acids. After removal of 4 bases from V and 10 bases from J, the junction contained 10 bases not matched to a gene. The V gene's germline CDR1 is KGHDR and CDR2 SFDVKD.

This clone was detected once. The chain has TRBV5-1 and TRBJ1-2; a possible D gene is TRBD1 (6 bases). In germline, CDR1 is SGHRS, CDR2 YFSETQ. Trimming removed 0 bases at V and 8 bases at J, with 11 bases between. The CDR3 length is 13 residues. The CDR3 DNA follows: TGCGCCAGCAGCTTGGCCCTCAGGGGCGGCTACACCTTC. This sequence encodes CASSLALRGGYTF.

The rearrangement uses TRBV5-1 and TRBJ2-1; 9 positions agree with TRBD2. CDR1 is SGHRS, CDR2 YFSETQ, per germline. CDR3 length equals 16 residues. The J segment lost 8 bases and the V segment lost 3 bases, leaving 12 bases of the junction unmatched. The DNA of the CDR3 is TGCGCCAGCAGCTCGGGAACAAGCGGGGGGTTGGATGAGCAGTTCTTC. Translated: CASSSGTSGGLDEQFF.

V and J are TRBV19 and TRBJ2-2, with a possible D match to TRBD2 (6 bases). V lost 6 bases and J lost 4, with 12 bases in between. The CDR3 covers 14 residues. Germline CDR1 LNHDA, CDR2 SQIVND (reference sequence). The CDR3 DNA is TGTGCCAGTAGCACGGGAGTAAGCACCGGGGAGCTGTTTTTT. Encoded protein: CASSTGVSTGELFF. Using reference TRBV19 and TRBJ2-2 for the parts outside the CDR3, the full variable domain is DGGITQSPKYLFRKEGQNVTLSCEQNLNHDAMYWYRQDPGQGLRLIYYSQIVNDFQKGDIAEGYSVSREKKESFPLTVTSAQKNPTAFYLCASSTGVSTGELFFGEGSRLTVL.

As to this clone: Other DNA sequences in this sample translate to the same CDR3. The chain employs TRBV12-3 or TRBV12-4 and TRBJ2-7; D is unclear. CDR3 length: 11 residues. V was pared by 4 bases and J by 3 bases, with 4 bases between. The CDR3 sequence: CASSSFYEQYF. CDR3 in DNA: TGTGCCAGCAGTTCTTTCTACGAGCAGTACTTC.

V gene TRBV20-1 combines with J gene TRBJ1-6; D not resolved. V dropped 3 bases and J dropped 6 bases, with 9 bases sitting between them. In germline, CDR1 is DFQATT, CDR2 SNEGSKA (reference sequence). The CDR3 extends over 13 amino acids. In DNA, the CDR3 is TGCAGTGCTAGTCGAGAGCCTAATTCACCCCTCCACTTT. Protein sequence: CSASREPNSPLHF.

There are a few counts of this clone. V is TRBV5-5 and J is TRBJ2-5; 9 bases agree with TRBD1. Unmatched junction bases numbered 6, after V lost 1 base and J lost 5 bases. Looked up from germline, CDR1 is SGHKS and CDR2 is YYEKEE (reference sequence). The CDR3 sequence is 15 residues long. The CDR3 loop reads CASSLLTGGWETQYF. The CDR3 DNA reads as TGTGCCAGCAGCTTGTTGACAGGGGGTTGGGAGACCCAGTACTTC.

V usage is TRBV25-1 and J usage is TRBJ2-6, with D possibly matching TRBD2 (6 bases). The CDR3 has 18 amino acids. Per the germline V gene, CDR1 is MGHDK and CDR2 is SYGVNS. The V end was cut by 7 bases, the J end by 1 base, with 20 bases between. In nucleotides, the CDR3 is TGTGCCAGCATTTCTAGAATGGGACTGATATCTGGGGCCAACGTCCTGACTTTC. Its protein is CASISRMGLISGANVLTF.

The chain joins TRBV11-2 to TRBJ2-2; possible D gene TRBD1, 6 bases. The germline V and J ends were trimmed by 5 bases and 7 bases, with 17 bases remaining between them. The CDR3 length is 15 residues. The germline gives CDR1 SGHAT, CDR2 FQNNGV. CDR3 protein: CASSPTRQGFGELFF. The CDR3 DNA reads as TGTGCCAGCAGCCCAACAAGGCAGGGGTTCGGGGAGCTGTTTTTT.

The rearrangement joins TRBV3-1 (or the pseudogene TRBV3-2) to TRBJ1-1; 12 nucleotides match TRBD1. Germline CDR1 is LGHDT and CDR2 is YNNKEL (reference sequence). The CDR3 is 14 amino acids. V shed 6 bases, J shed 5 bases, and the junction held 4 bases outside the gene matches. The CDR3 coding sequence is TGTGCCAGCAGGGGACAGGGGGCATATACTGAAGCTTTCTTT. Translation gives CASRGQGAYTEAFF.

The chain has TRBV6-6 and TRBJ2-1; 9 nucleotides agree with TRBD1. The ends lost 8 bases at V and 6 bases at J; junction bases unmatched: 5. The germline CDR1 and CDR2 sequences are MNHNY and SVGAGI (reference sequence). The CDR3 runs 13 residues. For the CDR3, the DNA is TGTGCCAGCGAGGGACAGGGACTCAATGAGCAGTTCTTC. Protein product: CASEGQGLNEQFF.

This clone was detected only a few times. The V gene is TRBV28, the J gene TRBJ2-7, with D perhaps TRBD2 (6 bases). Between the trimmed V and J ends, which lost 4 bases and 3 bases, there was a span of 16 bases. CDR1 is MDHEN and CDR2 is SYDVKM in the germline V gene. The CDR3 runs 15 residues. The CDR3 is CASSSSGDLNYEQYF. The DNA for the CDR3 is TGTGCCAGCAGTTCCTCGGGGGACCTAAACTACGAGCAGTACTTC.

The chain employs TRBV5-4 and TRBJ2-2, with 7 bases matching TRBD1. The CDR3 loop spans 17 amino acids. Germline-derived CDR1 and CDR2 are SGHNT and YYREEE (reference sequence). V gave up 4 bases and J gave up 1 base; unmatched junction bases: 10. CDR3: CASSTDRERGNTGELFF. For the CDR3, the DNA is TGTGCCAGCAGCACCGACAGGGAAAGGGGGAACACCGGGGAGCTGTTTTTT.

This clone was recorded only once. Other DNA sequences in the sample encode the same CDR3. The rearrangement uses TRBV30 and TRBJ2-5; 7 positions agree with TRBD2. The CDR3 has 13 amino acids. Germline V lookup: CDR1 GTSNPN, CDR2 SVGIG (reference sequence). V lost 0 bases, J lost 5 bases, and 3 bases stayed unmatched. CDR3 amino acids: CAWSVQGGETQYF. For the CDR3, the DNA is TGTGCCTGGAGTGTGCAGGGAGGGGAGACCCAGTACTTC.

The chain couples TRBV2 to TRBJ1-3; 8 positions match TRBD1. The germline V gene encodes CDR1 SNHLY and CDR2 FYNNEI. The CDR3 totals 15 residues. The ends lost 5 bases at V and 0 bases at J; junction bases unmatched: 3. CDR3 protein: CASSRQGTSGNTIYF. DNA of the CDR3: TGTGCCAGCAGTCGACAGGGGACCTCTGGAAACACCATATATTTT.

The rearrangement joins TRBV5-6 to TRBJ2-3; TRBD2 is a possible D gene (8 bases). The germline V and J ends were trimmed by 4 bases and 5 bases, with 26 bases remaining between them. The germline CDR1 and CDR2 sequences are SGHDT and YYEEEE. CDR3 size: 18 residues. In DNA form, the CDR3 reads TGTGCCAGCAGCCAGGGGGAAGATTATGGCGGGAGGAGAGATACGCAGTATTTT. Translating gives CASSQGEDYGGRRDTQYF.

This rearrangement joins TRBV29-1 to TRBJ2-2; no clear D. V was cut by 4 bases and J by 6 bases, with 6 bases left in between. The CDR3 loop spans 11 amino acids. Germline V gene lookup returns CDR1 SQVTM and CDR2 ANQGSEA. The CDR3 region is CSVGAAGELFF. The CDR3 nucleotides are TGCAGCGTTGGGGCCGCCGGGGAGCTGTTTTTT.

The gene calls are TRBV10-3 and TRBJ2-1; 9 bases match TRBD2. Germline CDR1 ENHRY, CDR2 SYGVKD. V lost 10 bases to trimming and J lost 8 bases; unmatched junction nucleotides: 15. The CDR3 consists of 15 residues. CDR3: CASTLAGGPQDEQFF. The CDR3 DNA reads as TGTGCCAGCACTTTGGCGGGGGGGCCTCAGGATGAGCAGTTCTTC.

The chain links TRBV5-1 to TRBJ1-6; TRBD1 matches 7 bases. CDR1 and CDR2 from the germline V gene are SGHRS and YFSETQ. V gave up 5 bases and J gave up 6 bases; unmatched junction bases: 2. CDR3 length equals 13 residues. CDR3 bases: TGCGCCAGCAGGTGGGACAGTAATTCACCCCTCCACTTT. This encodes CASRWDSNSPLHF.

J is TRBJ2-7 and V is TRBV5-1; 11 bases line up with TRBD2. V lost 4 bases to trimming and J lost 3 bases; unmatched junction nucleotides: 12. The germline CDR1 and CDR2 sequences are SGHRS and YFSETQ. The CDR3 contains 17 residues. The CDR3 DNA sequence: TGCGCCAGCAGCGGGGGACTAGCGGACCTTTCATTCTACGAGCAGTACTTC. Translation: CASSGGLADLSFYEQYF.

The gene calls are TRBV20-1 and TRBJ1-2; TRBD1 matches 10 bases. CDR3 size: 11 residues. Germline-derived CDR1 and CDR2 are DFQATT and SNEGSKA (reference sequence). This CDR3 is CRGQGTYGYTF. CDR3 nucleotides: TGCAGGGGACAGGGGACCTATGGCTACACCTTC.

The DNA of the CDR3 is TGTGCCTGGAGTCTAGCCCGTGGGACAGGGCATTACGAGCAGTACTTC. Translation: CAWSLARGTGHYEQYF. The chain uses TRBV30 and TRBJ2-7; 9 nucleotides align to TRBD1. V lost 2 bases, J lost 4 bases, and 12 bases stayed unmatched. This CDR3 contains 16 residues. Germline lookup yields CDR1 GTSNPN and CDR2 SVGIG (reference sequence).